This is a list of T cell receptor beta chains from one sample in a study of blood T cell repertoires in COVID-19. Assay: immunoSEQ multiplex PCR; the TCRdb copy retains only in-frame clones and omits some. Of over 600,000 clones listed, around 89% are singletons. The sequenced sample consisted of peripheral blood. The receptors were sampled from a woman between 18 and 29 years old with acute or convalescent COVID-19. Both conserved end residues are part of each CDR3. A D gene is named only where the DNA matches it firmly. Part of the rows lack a size; the others show once, few, many or a class for expanded clones.

>TRBV2|.|TRBJ1-1|.
CASSAEGWSTEAFF
TGTGCCAGCAGTGCGGAGGGCTGGAGTACTGAAGCTTTCTTT
>TRBV7-2|.|TRBJ1-1|.
CASSFSRGSTEAFF
TGTGCCAGCAGCTTTAGTAGGGGGAGCACTGAAGCTTTCTTT
>TRBV2|TRBD2|TRBJ2-7|.
CASTGGHEQYF
TGTGCCAGCACGGGGGGTCACGAGCAGTACTTC
>TRBV5-8|.|TRBJ2-7|.
CASARLVRGEQYF
TGTGCCAGCGCTCGTCTAGTTAGGGGCGAGCAGTACTTC
>TRBV12-3/TRBV12-4|.|TRBJ1-2|.
CASSYGRGYGYTF
TGTGCCAGCAGTTACGGACGCGGGTATGGCTACACCTTC
>TRBV5-5|.|TRBJ1-1|.
CASSSLGRGEGLNTEAFF
TGTGCCAGCAGCTCCCTGGGAAGGGGGGAGGGGTTGAACACTGAAGCTTTCTTT
>TRBV7-9|TRBD2|TRBJ2-2|.
CASSSSPLAGGSGELFF
TGTGCCAGCAGCTCGTCACCCCTAGCGGGGGGCTCCGGGGAGCTGTTTTTT
>TRBV5-4|.|TRBJ1-1|once
CASSIWRGGNTEAFF
TGTGCCAGCAGCATTTGGAGAGGGGGGAACACTGAAGCTTTCTTT
>TRBV2|.|TRBJ2-1|.
CASLRGDASVEQFF
TGTGCCAGCCTCAGGGGCGACGCCAGTGTTGAGCAGTTCTTC
>TRBV7-2|TRBD1|TRBJ1-2|.
CASSITGGSYGYTF
TGTGCCAGCAGCATCACAGGGGGTTCCTATGGCTACACCTTC
>TRBV9|.|TRBJ1-5|few
CASSEGGSNQPQHF
TGTGCCAGCAGCGAAGGGGGAAGCAATCAGCCCCAGCATTTT
>TRBV18|TRBD1|TRBJ2-7|once
CASSPNTGGEQYF
TGTGCCAGCTCACCTAACACAGGGGGCGAGCAGTACTTC
>TRBV4-1|.|TRBJ2-2|.
CASSQDPRGTNTGELFF
TGCGCCAGCAGCCAAGATCCTAGGGGAACGAACACCGGGGAGCTGTTTTTT
>TRBV12-3/TRBV12-4|.|TRBJ1-4|.
CASNGATNEKLFF
TGTGCCAGCAATGGGGCTACTAATGAAAAACTGTTTTTT
>TRBV29-1|.|TRBJ1-1|.
CSVQGGHNTEAFF
TGCAGCGTTCAGGGTGGCCATAACACTGAAGCTTTCTTT
>TRBV9|.|TRBJ1-1|.
CASSVGTDTEAFF
TGTGCCAGCAGCGTAGGGACAGACACTGAAGCTTTCTTT
>TRBV4-2|.|TRBJ2-1|.
CASSRVRVGNEQFF
TGTGCCAGCAGCCGGGTCAGGGTAGGCAATGAGCAGTTCTTC
>TRBV27|.|TRBJ2-7|.
CASSSTPGLHEQYF
TGTGCCAGCAGTTCAACTCCCGGTTTGCACGAGCAGTACTTC
>TRBV5-1|.|TRBJ1-2|.
CASKFRRRLSYGYTF
TGCGCCAGCAAATTTCGGCGGCGACTCAGCTATGGCTACACCTTC
>TRBV20-1|.|TRBJ2-3|.
CSAAGTDTQYF
TGCAGTGCGGCAGGGACAGATACGCAGTATTTT
>TRBV11-2|TRBD1|TRBJ1-2|few
CASSPKDRGLTYGYTF
TGTGCCAGCAGCCCCAAGGACAGGGGGCTCACCTATGGCTACACCTTC
>TRBV4-1|TRBD1|TRBJ1-2|few
CASSQPLGGQGADGYTF
TGCGCCAGCAGCCAACCTCTAGGAGGACAGGGGGCGGATGGCTACACCTTC
>TRBV6-4|TRBD2|TRBJ2-1|few
CASSDAYSGGTEQFF
TGTGCCAGCAGTGACGCCTATAGCGGGGGTACCGAGCAGTTCTTC
>TRBV2|.|TRBJ1-3|.
CASSLGQGRNTIYF
TGTGCCAGCAGTCTAGGGCAGGGGAGAAACACCATATATTTT
>TRBV3-1/TRBV3-2|TRBD1|TRBJ1-6|.
CASRPRQGSVSPLHF
TGTGCCAGCAGGCCAAGACAGGGTTCAGTATCACCCCTCCACTTT
>TRBV5-1|TRBD1|TRBJ2-7|.
CASPGTVIYEQYF
TGCGCCAGCCCCGGGACAGTCATCTACGAGCAGTACTTC
>TRBV6-5|.|TRBJ1-2|.
CASRTGLYGYTF
TGTGCCAGCAGGACGGGTTTATATGGCTACACCTTC
>TRBV5-4|TRBD1|TRBJ2-5|.
CASALDRGVTETQYF
TGTGCCAGCGCCCTGGACAGGGGTGTTACAGAGACCCAGTACTTC
>TRBV7-9|.|TRBJ1-2|.
CASSLGMSGDGYTF
TGTGCCAGCAGCTTAGGGATGTCCGGGGATGGCTACACCTTC
>TRBV7-9|TRBD1|TRBJ1-2|.
CASSLLGTGAGYTF
TGTGCCAGCAGCTTACTCGGGACAGGGGCCGGCTACACCTTC
>TRBV10-1|.|TRBJ1-1|.
CASSLTGVVHTEAFF
TGCGCCAGCAGTTTGACCGGGGTGGTACACACTGAAGCTTTCTTT
>TRBV11-2|.|TRBJ1-2|.
CASSLGRGAYGYTF
TGTGCCAGCAGCTTAGGCAGGGGAGCCTATGGCTACACCTTC
>TRBV30|.|TRBJ2-1|once
CAWMAGISYNEQFF
TGTGCCTGGATGGCAGGGATTAGCTACAATGAGCAGTTCTTC
>TRBV6-6|.|TRBJ2-4|.
CASRSNQLAKNIQYF
TGTGCCAGCAGGTCAAATCAATTAGCCAAAAACATTCAGTACTTC
>TRBV4-1|.|TRBJ2-5|.
CASSPLGQLQETQYF
TGCGCCAGCAGCCCCCTCGGACAGCTCCAAGAGACCCAGTACTTC
>TRBV28|.|TRBJ1-5|once
CASSSPGMEPQHF
TGTGCCAGCAGTTCCCCGGGGATGGAGCCCCAGCATTTT
>TRBV24-1|.|TRBJ2-3|.
CATSTSQGRVDTQYF
TGTGCCACCAGTACGTCGCAGGGGAGAGTGGATACGCAGTATTTT
>TRBV4-1|.|TRBJ1-4|.
CASSRDRDTEDEKLFF
TGCGCCAGCAGCCGGGACCGGGACACCGAGGATGAAAAACTGTTTTTT
>TRBV2|.|TRBJ2-7|few
CASSAPPGPYEQYF
TGTGCCAGCAGCGCACCGCCAGGGCCTTACGAGCAGTACTTC
>TRBV7-8|.|TRBJ1-2|.
CASTEQGRPNYGYTF
TGTGCCAGCACCGAACAGGGTCGTCCTAACTATGGCTACACCTTC
>TRBV5-1|.|TRBJ2-1|once
CASSRGSYNEQFF
TGCGCCAGCAGCAGGGGTTCGTACAATGAGCAGTTCTTC
>TRBV21-1|.|TRBJ2-7|.
CATPENSRRFEQYF
TGTGCCACCCCGGAGAACTCTCGTCGCTTCGAGCAGTACTTC
>TRBV6-1|.|TRBJ1-5|.
CASSEWGPNQPQHF
TGTGCCAGCAGTGAATGGGGGCCCAATCAGCCCCAGCATTTT
>TRBV23-1|.|TRBJ2-7|.
CASSQGLPDEQYF
TGCGCCAGCAGCCAGGGCTTACCCGACGAGCAGTACTTC
>TRBV9|TRBD1|TRBJ2-1|.
CASSSPTGNNEQFF
TGTGCCAGCAGCTCGCCGACAGGGAATAATGAGCAGTTCTTC
>TRBV24-1|.|TRBJ2-2|.
CATSDHRTANTGELFF
TGTGCCACCAGTGACCACCGGACAGCGAACACCGGGGAGCTGTTTTTT
>TRBV9|.|TRBJ2-2|few
CASSGVVTGELFF
TGTGCCAGCAGCGGAGTGGTCACCGGGGAGCTGTTTTTT
>TRBV18|TRBD1|TRBJ1-2|.
CASSPSGQRGYTF
TGTGCCAGCTCACCTTCGGGACAGCGAGGCTACACCTTC
>TRBV14|.|TRBJ1-4|.
CASSDSGNEKLFF
TGTGCCAGCAGCGACAGTGGTAATGAAAAACTGTTTTTT
>TRBV7-9|.|TRBJ1-1|few
CASSLTQGTEAFF
TGTGCCAGCAGCTTGACTCAGGGCACTGAAGCTTTCTTT
>TRBV11-3|.|TRBJ2-1|.
CASSRTSSNEQFF
TGTGCCAGCAGCCGAACTAGTTCCAATGAGCAGTTCTTC
>TRBV5-6|.|TRBJ1-2|.
CASSLGGHYGYTF
TGTGCCAGCAGCTTGGGGGGGCATTATGGCTACACCTTC
>TRBV19|.|TRBJ1-2|.
CASSWRAHPLNYGYTF
TGTGCCAGTAGTTGGAGGGCCCATCCCCTAAACTATGGCTACACCTTC
>TRBV27|.|TRBJ1-2|.
CASSFAVNYGYTF
TGTGCCAGCAGTTTCGCAGTGAACTATGGCTACACCTTC